What follows are 7 T cell receptor beta chains derived from one specimen sequenced in a study of molecular identifiers for immune sequencing clone quantification. A single record per CDR3 protein comes from TCRdb applying MiXCR to the PCR reads. The sample consists of under 600,000 distinct CDR3 sequences, about a fifth of them appearing once. The source material was naive CD8+ T cells from blood, with Jurkat cell RNA spiked in. Subset given: FACS-sorted CD8+CD4-CCR7+CD45RA+ naive T cells. The source is a human donor in good health. Some libraries in this study had Jurkat cell RNA spiked in.

Concerning this clonotype itself: Given a much more abundant clone one base away, this may be a read error. The CDR3, as DNA: TGCGCCAGCGGCTTGGAGCTACCATCTCTGGATACGCAGTATTTT. It translates to CASGLELPSLDTQYF. The chain uses TRBV5-1 and TRBJ2-3; D is ambiguous. Germline values: CDR1 SGHRS, CDR2 YFSETQ. CDR3 length: 15 amino acids.

This clonotype showed up just a few times. The rearrangement uses TRBV6-2 or TRBV6-3 and TRBJ2-7, with 14 bases identical to TRBD2. V was pared by 5 bases and J by 3 bases, with 6 bases of the junction left unmatched. Germline assignment: CDR1 MNHEY and CDR2 SVGEGT. CDR3 size: 16 residues. CDR3 coding DNA: TGTGCCAGCAGTCCAAGGACTAGCGGGAGGCTCTACGAGCAGTACTTC. Translation gives CASSPRTSGRLYEQYF.

The table lists this clonotype with a few counts. A much larger clone sits a single nucleotide away, making a read error possible. This chain joins TRBV6-1 and TRBJ1-1; D is unresolved. Germline V gives CDR1 MNHNS, CDR2 SASEGT. Trimming cost V 6 bases and J 6 bases, with 8 bases left between them. CDR3 length: 11 residues. CDR3 DNA sequence: TGTGCCAGCAGCGATAACGCTGAAGCTTTCTTT. It codes for CASSDNAEAFF.

The V call is TRBV7-6, the J call TRBJ1-5; D not resolved. Trimming stripped 1 base from V and 0 bases from J, with 10 bases between. The CDR3 runs 16 residues. The germline gives CDR1 SGHVS, CDR2 FNYEAQ. The CDR3 bases are TGTGCCAGCAGCTTAGAGAGCGGTGATAGCAATCAGCCCCAGCATTTT. It translates to CASSLESGDSNQPQHF. The entire variable domain, with the rest obtained from reference TRBV7-6 and TRBJ1-5, is as follows: GAGVSQSPRYKVTKRGQDVALRCDPISGHVSLYWYRQALGQGPEFLTYFNYEAQQDKSGLPNDRFSAERPEGSISTLTIQRTEQRDSAMYRCASSLESGDSNQPQHFGDGTRLSIL.

This chain uses TRBV27 with TRBJ1-1; TRBD1 is a possible D gene (6 bases). CDR1 is MNHEY, CDR2 SMNVEV, per germline (reference sequence). This CDR3 comprises 14 residues. Trimming took off 5 bases at V and 6 bases at J, with 16 bases between the two ends. CDR3 nucleotide sequence: TGTGCCAGCAGTCCCCAGGGGTTCAACGCTGAAGCTTTCTTT. Translation: CASSPQGFNAEAFF.

Turning to this clonotype: The junction and the germline gene differ at one end; a read error may be behind it. The chain carries TRBV3-1 and TRBJ2-1, with D perhaps matching TRBD1 (5 bases). The CDR3 runs to 16 residues. The V gene's germline CDR1 is LGHDT and CDR2 YNNKEL (reference sequence). As DNA, the CDR3 is TGTGCCAGCAGCCAAGGTGGGGCCACCCCCTACTATGAGCAGTTCTTC. It encodes CASSQGGATPYYEQFF.

This clonotype was counted many times. This chain connects TRBV4-3 to TRBJ1-6, with 8 bases matching TRBD1. CDR1 is LGHNA and CDR2 is YSLEER in the germline V gene. V shed 9 bases and J 5 bases; nucleotides not matched to a gene: 9. The CDR3 has 15 residues. CDR3 coding DNA: TGCGCCAGTAGGCAGGGGGCTATCGATAATTCACCCCTCCACTTT. Translating gives CASRQGAIDNSPLHF.